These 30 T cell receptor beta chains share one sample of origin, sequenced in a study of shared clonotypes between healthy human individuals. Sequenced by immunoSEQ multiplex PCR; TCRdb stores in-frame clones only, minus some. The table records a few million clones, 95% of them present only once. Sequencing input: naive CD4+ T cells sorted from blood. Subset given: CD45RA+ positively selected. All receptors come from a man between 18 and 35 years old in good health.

The CDR3 here is CASSPPPGWYLDTEAFF. The CDR3 DNA reads as TGTGCCAGCTCACCACCCCCAGGGTGGTATCTGGACACTGAAGCTTTCTTT. V is TRBV18 and J is TRBJ1-1, with D perhaps TRBD1 (5 bases). Germline lookup yields CDR1 KGHSH and CDR2 LQKENI. The CDR3 sequence is 17 residues long. The V end was cut by 0 bases, the J end by 3 bases, with 17 bases between.

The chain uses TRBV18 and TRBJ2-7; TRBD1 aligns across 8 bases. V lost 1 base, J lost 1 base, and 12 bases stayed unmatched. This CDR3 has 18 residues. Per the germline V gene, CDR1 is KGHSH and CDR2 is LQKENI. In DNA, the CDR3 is TGTGCCAGCTCACCACGTTTAAACCCGGGACAGGCTTCCTACGAGCAGTACTTC. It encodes CASSPRLNPGQASYEQYF.

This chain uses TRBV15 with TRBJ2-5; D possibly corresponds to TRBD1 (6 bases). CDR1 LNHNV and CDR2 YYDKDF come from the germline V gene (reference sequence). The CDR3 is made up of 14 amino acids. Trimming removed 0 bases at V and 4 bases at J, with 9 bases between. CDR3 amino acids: CATSREGRGETQYF. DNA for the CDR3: TGTGCCACCAGCAGAGAAGGCAGGGGAGAGACCCAGTACTTC.

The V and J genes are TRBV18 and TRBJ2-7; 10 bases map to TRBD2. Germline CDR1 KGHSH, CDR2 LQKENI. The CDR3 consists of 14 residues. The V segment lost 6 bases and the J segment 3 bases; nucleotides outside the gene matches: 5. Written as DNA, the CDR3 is TGTGCCAGCTCCCTTCAGCGGGAGGGCTACGAGCAGTACTTC. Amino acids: CASSLQREGYEQYF.

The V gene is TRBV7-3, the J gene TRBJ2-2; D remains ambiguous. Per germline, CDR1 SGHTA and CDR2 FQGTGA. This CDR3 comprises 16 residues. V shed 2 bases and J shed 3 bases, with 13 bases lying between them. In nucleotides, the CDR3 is TGTGCCAGCAGCTTAGGAGACCGTGGCGACACCGGGGAGCTGTTTTTT. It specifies CASSLGDRGDTGELFF.

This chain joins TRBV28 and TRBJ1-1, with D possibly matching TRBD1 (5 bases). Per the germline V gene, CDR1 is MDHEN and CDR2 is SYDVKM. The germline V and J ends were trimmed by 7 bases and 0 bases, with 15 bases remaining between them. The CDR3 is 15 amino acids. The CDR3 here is CASTSLGTVNTEAFF. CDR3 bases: TGTGCCAGCACGTCCCTCGGGACGGTGAACACTGAAGCTTTCTTT.

The CDR3 nucleotides are TGCAGCGTTGCAGGGGATGGAAACACCATATATTTT. This sequence encodes CSVAGDGNTIYF. This chain uses TRBV29-1 with TRBJ1-3; weak D call: TRBD1 (6 bases). CDR3 length equals 12 residues. Trimming removed 4 bases from V and 3 bases from J, with 7 bases in between. Germline V CDR1 and CDR2: SQVTM, ANQGSEA. Full variable domain (remainder filled in from reference TRBV29-1 and TRBJ1-3): SAVISQKPSRDICQRGTSLTIQCQVDSQVTMMFWYRQQPGQSLTLIATANQGSEATYESGFVIDKFPISRPNLTFSTLTVSNMSPEDSSIYLCSVAGDGNTIYFGEGSWLTVV.

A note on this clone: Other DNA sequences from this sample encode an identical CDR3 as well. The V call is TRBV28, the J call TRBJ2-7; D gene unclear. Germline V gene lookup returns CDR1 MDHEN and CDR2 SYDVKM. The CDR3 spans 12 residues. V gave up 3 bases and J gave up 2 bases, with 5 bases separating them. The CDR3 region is CASSFPAYEQYF. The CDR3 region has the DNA TGTGCCAGCAGTTTTCCTGCCTACGAGCAGTACTTC.

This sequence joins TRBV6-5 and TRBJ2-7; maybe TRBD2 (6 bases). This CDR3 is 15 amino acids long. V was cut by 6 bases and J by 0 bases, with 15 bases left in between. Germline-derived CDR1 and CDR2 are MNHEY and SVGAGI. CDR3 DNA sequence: TGTGCCAGCAGCTCTCTAGGCGGGGTCTCCTACGAGCAGTACTTC. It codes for CASSSLGGVSYEQYF.

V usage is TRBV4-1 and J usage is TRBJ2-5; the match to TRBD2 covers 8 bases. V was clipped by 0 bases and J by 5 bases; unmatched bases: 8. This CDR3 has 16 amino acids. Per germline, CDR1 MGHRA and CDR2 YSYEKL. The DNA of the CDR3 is TGCGCCAGCAGCCAAGAGGTGGCGGGACTAGAGGAGACCCAGTACTTC. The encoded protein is CASSQEVAGLEETQYF.

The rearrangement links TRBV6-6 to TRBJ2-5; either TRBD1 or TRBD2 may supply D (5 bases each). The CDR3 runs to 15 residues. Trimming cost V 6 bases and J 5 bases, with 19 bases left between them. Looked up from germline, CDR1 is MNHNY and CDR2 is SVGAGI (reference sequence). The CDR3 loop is CASRSWAGRQETQYF. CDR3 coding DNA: TGTGCCAGCAGATCCTGGGCGGGCCGACAGGAGACCCAGTACTTC.

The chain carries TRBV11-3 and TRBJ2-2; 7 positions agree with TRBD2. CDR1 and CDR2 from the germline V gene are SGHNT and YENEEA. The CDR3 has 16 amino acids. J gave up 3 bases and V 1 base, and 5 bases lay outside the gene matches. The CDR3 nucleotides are TGTGCCAGCAGCTTAGTCAGCGGGGATGACACCGGGGAGCTGTTTTTT. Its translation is CASSLVSGDDTGELFF.

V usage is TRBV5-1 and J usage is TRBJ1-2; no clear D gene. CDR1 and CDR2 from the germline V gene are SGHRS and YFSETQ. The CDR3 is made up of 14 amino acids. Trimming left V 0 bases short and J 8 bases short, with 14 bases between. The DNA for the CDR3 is TGCGCCAGCAGCTTGGCGGGCCAGACCTCCGGCTACACCTTC. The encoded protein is CASSLAGQTSGYTF. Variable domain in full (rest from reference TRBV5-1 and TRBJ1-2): KAGVTQTPRYLIKTRGQQVTLSCSPISGHRSVSWYQQTPGQGLQFLFEYFSETQRNKGNFPGRFSGRQFSNSRSEMNVSTLELGDSALYLCASSLAGQTSGYTFGSGTRLTVV.

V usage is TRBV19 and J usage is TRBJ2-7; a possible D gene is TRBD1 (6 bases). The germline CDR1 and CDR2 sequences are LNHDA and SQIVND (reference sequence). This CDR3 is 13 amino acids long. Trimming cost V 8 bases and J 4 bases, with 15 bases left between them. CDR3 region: CASSQTGAYEQYF. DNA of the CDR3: TGTGCCAGTTCCCAGACAGGAGCTTACGAGCAGTACTTC.

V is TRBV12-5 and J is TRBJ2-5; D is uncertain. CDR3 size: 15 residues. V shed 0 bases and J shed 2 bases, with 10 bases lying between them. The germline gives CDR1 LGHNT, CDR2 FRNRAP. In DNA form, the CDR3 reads TGTGCTAGTGGTTTGGTAAGGCTGGGGCAAGAGACCCAGTACTTC. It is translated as CASGLVRLGQETQYF.

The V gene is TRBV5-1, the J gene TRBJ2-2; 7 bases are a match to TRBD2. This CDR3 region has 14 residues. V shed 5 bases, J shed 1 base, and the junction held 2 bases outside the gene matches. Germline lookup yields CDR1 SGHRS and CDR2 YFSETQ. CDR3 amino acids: CASRPSGNTGELFF. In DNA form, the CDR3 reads TGCGCCAGCAGGCCTAGCGGGAACACCGGGGAGCTGTTTTTT.

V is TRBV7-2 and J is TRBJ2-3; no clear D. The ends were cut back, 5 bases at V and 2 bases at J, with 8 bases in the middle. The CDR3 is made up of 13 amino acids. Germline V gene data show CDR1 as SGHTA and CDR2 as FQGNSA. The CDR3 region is CASSPTFTDTQYF. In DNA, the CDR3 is TGTGCCAGCAGCCCAACATTCACAGATACGCAGTATTTT.

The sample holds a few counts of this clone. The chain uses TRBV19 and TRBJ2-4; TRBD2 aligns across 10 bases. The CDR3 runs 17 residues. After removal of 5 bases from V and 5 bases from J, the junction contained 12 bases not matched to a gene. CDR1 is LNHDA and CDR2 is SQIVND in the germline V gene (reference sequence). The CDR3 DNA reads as TGTGCCAGTAGTCCGGCGGGACTAGCGACGGGCCAAAACATTCAGTACTTC. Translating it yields CASSPAGLATGQNIQYF.

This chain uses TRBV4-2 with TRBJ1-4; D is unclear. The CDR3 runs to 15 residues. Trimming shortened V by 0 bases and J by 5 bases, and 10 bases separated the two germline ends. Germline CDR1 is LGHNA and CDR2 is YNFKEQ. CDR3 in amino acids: CASSQEPGDNEKLFF. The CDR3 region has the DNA TGTGCCAGCAGCCAAGAACCCGGTGACAATGAAAAACTGTTTTTT.

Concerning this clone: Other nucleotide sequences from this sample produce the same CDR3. CDR3 sequence reads: CAWSVQGSGELFF. Here the CDR3 DNA reads TGTGCCTGGAGTGTACAAGGGTCCGGGGAGCTGTTTTTT. The V call is TRBV30, the J call TRBJ2-2; D is unclear. V was cut by 0 bases and J by 6 bases, with 8 bases left in between. Germline CDR1 reads GTSNPN; CDR2 reads SVGIG (reference sequence). The CDR3 has 13 residues.

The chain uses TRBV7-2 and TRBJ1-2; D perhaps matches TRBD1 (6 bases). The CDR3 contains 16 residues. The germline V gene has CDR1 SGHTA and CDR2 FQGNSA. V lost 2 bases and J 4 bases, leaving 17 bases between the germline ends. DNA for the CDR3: TGTGCCAGCAGCTTACCCGAATTACAGGGACGCTATGGCTACACCTTC. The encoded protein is CASSLPELQGRYGYTF.

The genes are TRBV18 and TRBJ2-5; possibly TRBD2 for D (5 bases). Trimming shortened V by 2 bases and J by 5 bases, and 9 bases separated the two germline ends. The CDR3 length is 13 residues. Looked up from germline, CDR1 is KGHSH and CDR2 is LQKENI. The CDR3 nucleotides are TGTGCCAGCTCACCAGCGGGCATCGAGACCCAGTACTTC. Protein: CASSPAGIETQYF.

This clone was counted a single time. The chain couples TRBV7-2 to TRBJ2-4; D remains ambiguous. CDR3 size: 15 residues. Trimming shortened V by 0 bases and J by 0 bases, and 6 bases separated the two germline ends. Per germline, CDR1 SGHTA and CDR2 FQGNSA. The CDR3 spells CASSLAQIAKNIQYF. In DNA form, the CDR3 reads TGTGCCAGCAGCTTAGCTCAGATAGCCAAAAACATTCAGTACTTC.

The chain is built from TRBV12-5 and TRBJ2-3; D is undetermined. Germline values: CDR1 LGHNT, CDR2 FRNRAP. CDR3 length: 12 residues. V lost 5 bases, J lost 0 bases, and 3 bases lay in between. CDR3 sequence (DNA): TGTGCTAGTGGTGAGAGCACAGATACGCAGTATTTT. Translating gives CASGESTDTQYF.

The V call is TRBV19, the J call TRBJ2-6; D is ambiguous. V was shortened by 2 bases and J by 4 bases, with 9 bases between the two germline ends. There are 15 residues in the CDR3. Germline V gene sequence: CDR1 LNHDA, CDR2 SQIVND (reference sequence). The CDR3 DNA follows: TGTGCCAGTAGTATATCGCTTATCGGGGCCAACGTCCTGACTTTC. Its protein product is CASSISLIGANVLTF.

CDR3 nucleotides: TGTGCCCTCCGGGGGTCTATCACCGGGGAGCTGTTTTTT. Protein product: CALRGSITGELFF. The V gene is TRBV7-8, the J gene TRBJ2-2, with D perhaps matching TRBD2 (6 bases). The V gene lost 11 bases and the J gene lost 4 bases, with 14 bases spanning the gap. Germline V gene lookup returns CDR1 SGHVS and CDR2 FQNEAQ. The CDR3 runs to 13 residues.

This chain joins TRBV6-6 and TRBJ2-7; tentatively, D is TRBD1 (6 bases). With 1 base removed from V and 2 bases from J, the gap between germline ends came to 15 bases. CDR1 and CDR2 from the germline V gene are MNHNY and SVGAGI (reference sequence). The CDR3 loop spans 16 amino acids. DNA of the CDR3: TGTGCCAGCAGTTACTATCCAGGTCGGACAGCCTACGAGCAGTACTTC. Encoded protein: CASSYYPGRTAYEQYF.

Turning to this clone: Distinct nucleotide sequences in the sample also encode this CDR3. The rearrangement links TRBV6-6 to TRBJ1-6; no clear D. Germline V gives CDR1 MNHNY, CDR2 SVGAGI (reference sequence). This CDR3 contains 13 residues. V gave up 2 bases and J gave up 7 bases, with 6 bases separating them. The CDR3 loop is CASSYVGNSPLHF. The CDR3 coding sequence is TGTGCCAGCAGTTACGTAGGGAATTCACCCCTCCACTTT.

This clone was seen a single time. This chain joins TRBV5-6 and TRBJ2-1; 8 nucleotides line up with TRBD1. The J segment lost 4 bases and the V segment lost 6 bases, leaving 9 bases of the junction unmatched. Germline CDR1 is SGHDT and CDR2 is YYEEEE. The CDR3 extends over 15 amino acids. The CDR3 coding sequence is TGTGCCAGCATGGTCCAGGGGGCACTTTACAATGAGCAGTTCTTC. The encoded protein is CASMVQGALYNEQFF.

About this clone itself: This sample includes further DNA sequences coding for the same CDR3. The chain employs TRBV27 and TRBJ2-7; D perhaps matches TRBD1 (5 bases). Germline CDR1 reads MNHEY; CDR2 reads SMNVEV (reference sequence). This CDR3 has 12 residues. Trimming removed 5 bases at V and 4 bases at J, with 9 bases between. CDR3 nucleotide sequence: TGTGCCAGCAGTCCCCAGGGTTACGAGCAGTACTTC. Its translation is CASSPQGYEQYF.